The 19 T cell receptor beta chains given below trace back to one sample, sequenced in a study of OX40 agonist ivuxolimab in advanced cancers. The library was made by the immunoSEQ multiplex PCR assay. TCRdb took over this immuneACCESS table, retaining in-frame rearrangements with V and J assigned. Such tables are incomplete; in checked studies, under half of the missing clones stem from an unresolved V gene, and the remainder is unexplained. This sample is represented by 19,000 or so clones; about four fifths of them were singletons. The top ten clones comprise around 21% of the sample. The sequencing used CD4+ or CD8+ T cells sorted from blood, collected in a trial of the OX40 agonist ivuxolimab. These receptors were collected from an adult with an advanced solid tumor such as melanoma, head and neck, liver or kidney cancer.

V is TRBV6-5 and J is TRBJ1-2; tentatively, D is TRBD1 (6 bases). The CDR3 spans 15 residues. The germline V gene has CDR1 MNHEY and CDR2 SVGAGI. V was shortened by 0 bases and J by 4 bases, with 12 bases between the two germline ends. CDR3 bases: TGTGCCAGCAGTTACTCAGGGGGGGTGGCCTATGGCTACACCTTC. Translation gives CASSYSGGVAYGYTF.

V and J are TRBV29-1 and TRBJ2-7; D gene uncertain. Germline-derived CDR1 and CDR2 are SQVTM and ANQGSEA. Trimming left V 3 bases short and J 1 base short, with 10 bases between. The CDR3 totals 13 residues. CDR3 amino acids: CSVENGGSYEQYF. In DNA, the CDR3 is TGCAGCGTTGAGAACGGTGGTTCCTACGAGCAGTACTTC.

The chain couples TRBV9 to TRBJ2-1; TRBD2 aligns across 7 bases. Germline trimming cut 4 bases from V and 1 base from J; bases unmatched to any gene: 5. Germline-derived CDR1 and CDR2 are SGDLS and YYNGEE. The CDR3 loop spans 15 amino acids. The CDR3 DNA sequence: TGTGCCAGCAGCCCAGGCGGGAGTTCCTACAATGAGCAGTTCTTC. Translating it yields CASSPGGSSYNEQFF.

The chain recombines TRBV7-9 with TRBJ1-1, with 9 bases that match TRBD1. This CDR3 is built from 14 residues. V trimming: 6 bases; J trimming: 6 bases; junction bases outside the gene matches: 8. The germline V gene has CDR1 SEHNR and CDR2 FQNEAQ (reference sequence). CDR3 residues: CASRSGGQGAEAFF. CDR3 sequence (DNA): TGTGCCAGCAGGTCAGGGGGACAGGGCGCTGAAGCTTTCTTT. The variable domain in full, with the rest retrieved from reference TRBV7-9 and TRBJ1-1, is DTGVSQNPRHKITKRGQNVTFRCDPISEHNRLYWYRQTLGQGPEFLTYFQNEAQLEKSRLLSDRFSAERPKGSFSTLEIQRTEQGDSAMYLCASRSGGQGAEAFFGQGTRLTVV.

J is TRBJ1-5 and V is TRBV13; D perhaps matches TRBD1 (5 bases). Deletions cut 0 bases from V and 5 bases from J, with 17 bases between. CDR1 and CDR2 from the germline V gene are PRHDT and FYEKMQ (reference sequence). The CDR3 has 17 amino acids. The CDR3 here is CASSLGGGVRGDQPQHF. In nucleotides, the CDR3 is TGTGCCAGCAGCTTAGGCGGGGGAGTTCGTGGCGATCAGCCCCAGCATTTT.

V and J are TRBV9 and TRBJ2-3, with D tentatively TRBD1 (6 bases). Germline values: CDR1 SGDLS, CDR2 YYNGEE. Deletions cut 3 bases from V and 0 bases from J, with 17 bases between. This CDR3 region has 17 residues. DNA for the CDR3: TGTGCCAGCAGCGCCGAAGGGACATCTTACAGCACAGATACGCAGTATTTT. Translating it yields CASSAEGTSYSTDTQYF.

This chain links TRBV4-3 with TRBJ2-3; D gene uncertain. Looked up from germline, CDR1 is LGHNA and CDR2 is YSLEER. CDR3 length: 17 amino acids. The V end lost 0 bases, the J end lost 4 bases, and 17 bases lay between the germline ends. The CDR3: CASSQETGARHPDTQYF. The CDR3 region has the DNA TGCGCCAGCAGCCAAGAAACGGGCGCTCGCCATCCAGATACGCAGTATTTT.

The rearrangement links TRBV6-5 to TRBJ2-5; D is ambiguous. V dropped 6 bases and J dropped 2 bases, with 10 bases sitting between them. This CDR3 has 13 amino acids. The germline gives CDR1 MNHEY, CDR2 SVGAGI. CDR3: CASSVTEQETQYF. Written as DNA, the CDR3 is TGTGCCAGCAGCGTAACTGAGCAAGAGACCCAGTACTTC.

The rearrangement links TRBV28 to TRBJ1-2; perhaps TRBD1 as D (5 bases). Germline-derived CDR1 and CDR2 are MDHEN and SYDVKM. Trimming shortened V by 7 bases and J by 6 bases, and 18 bases separated the two germline ends. The CDR3 contains 14 residues. CDR3 in amino acids: CASTNLQGNNGYTF. The CDR3 nucleotides are TGTGCCAGCACAAACCTCCAGGGAAATAATGGCTACACCTTC.

The chain links TRBV7-8 to TRBJ2-1; no reliable D call. V shed 3 bases and J shed 4 bases, with 31 bases lying between them. The CDR3 totals 21 residues. CDR1 SGHVS and CDR2 FQNEAQ come from the germline V gene. The CDR3 coding sequence is TGTGCCAGCAGCTTTCTCCTTTTCAGTATCGGCAGTCAGGAAAGGTACAATGAGCAGTTCTTC. Translating it yields CASSFLLFSIGSQERYNEQFF.

The chain links TRBV5-1 to TRBJ1-1, with a weak D call TRBD1 (5 bases). The germline CDR1 and CDR2 sequences are SGHRS and YFSETQ. V lost 2 bases, J lost 0 bases, and 11 bases lay in between. This CDR3 contains 15 residues. This CDR3 is CASSFRGPLNTEAFF. In nucleotides, the CDR3 is TGCGCCAGCAGCTTTAGGGGACCATTGAACACTGAAGCTTTCTTT.

The gene calls are TRBV19 and TRBJ1-5; tentative D call: TRBD1 (5 bases). The V end was cut by 9 bases, the J end by 7 bases, with 10 bases between. Germline loops: CDR1 LNHDA, CDR2 SQIVND (reference sequence). The CDR3 extends over 11 amino acids. The CDR3 bases are TGTGCCAGGGGGGAGGACCAGCCCCAGCATTTT. Amino acid sequence: CARGEDQPQHF.

This chain uses TRBV11-2 with TRBJ1-2; 8 nucleotides line up with TRBD1. The CDR3 extends over 14 amino acids. The V segment lost 5 bases and the J segment 4 bases; nucleotides outside the gene matches: 6. Germline CDR1 and CDR2: SGHAT and FQNNGV. CDR3 region: CASSTGGAFYGYTF. The CDR3 DNA follows: TGTGCCAGCAGCACAGGGGGAGCGTTCTATGGCTACACCTTC.

The gene calls are TRBV28 and TRBJ2-1; TRBD2 matches 9 bases. Trimming took 3 bases from V and 10 from J; bases not matched to a gene: 4. The CDR3 runs 13 residues. Germline assignment: CDR1 MDHEN and CDR2 SYDVKM. CDR3 nucleotide sequence: TGTGCCAGCAGTTTTGTACTAGCGGGCGAGCAGTTCTTC. As protein: CASSFVLAGEQFF.

The rearrangement links TRBV5-1 to TRBJ2-2; D remains ambiguous. V dropped 4 bases and J dropped 4 bases, with 14 bases sitting between them. The germline V gene has CDR1 SGHRS and CDR2 YFSETQ. The CDR3 runs 15 residues. CDR3 loop: CASSAARVGTGELFF. CDR3 bases: TGCGCCAGCAGCGCGGCAAGGGTTGGCACCGGGGAGCTGTTTTTT. Filled out from reference TRBV5-1 and TRBJ2-2, the complete variable domain reads KAGVTQTPRYLIKTRGQQVTLSCSPISGHRSVSWYQQTPGQGLQFLFEYFSETQRNKGNFPGRFSGRQFSNSRSEMNVSTLELGDSALYLCASSAARVGTGELFFGEGSRLTVL.

This clone was counted only a few times. V usage is TRBV25-1 and J usage is TRBJ1-2; perhaps TRBD1 as D (5 bases). There are 14 residues in the CDR3. From germline, CDR1 is MGHDK and CDR2 SYGVNS. Trimming removed 1 base at V and 8 bases at J, with 14 bases between. CDR3 coding DNA: TGTGCCAGCAGTGAATCCCCCGGGACTCCCGGCTACACCTTC. Amino acid sequence: CASSESPGTPGYTF.

This sequence joins TRBV6-6 and TRBJ1-5; D gene uncertain. This CDR3 is 11 amino acids long. The V gene lost 6 bases and the J gene lost 7 bases, with 7 bases spanning the gap. CDR1 is MNHNY and CDR2 is SVGAGI in the germline V gene (reference sequence). The CDR3 sequence: CASRSDQPQHF. The CDR3 DNA follows: TGTGCCAGCAGGTCAGACCAGCCCCAGCATTTT.

This chain uses TRBV19 with TRBJ1-5, with a tentative D call TRBD1 (5 bases). The CDR3 consists of 15 residues. Trimming took 1 base from V and 2 from J, leaving 9 bases between them. CDR1 and CDR2 from the germline V gene are LNHDA and SQIVND (reference sequence). The CDR3 sequence is CASSIAGGGNQPQHF. The CDR3 DNA reads as TGTGCCAGTAGTATAGCTGGGGGAGGCAATCAGCCCCAGCATTTT.

The rearrangement joins TRBV11-3 to TRBJ2-7, with a weak D call TRBD2 (5 bases). Germline values: CDR1 SGHNT, CDR2 YENEEA. CDR3 size: 13 residues. Trimming took 3 bases from V and 6 from J, leaving 12 bases between them. The CDR3 loop reads CASSFAAGGEQYF. CDR3 sequence (DNA): TGTGCCAGCAGCTTTGCGGCGGGTGGCGAGCAGTACTTC.